This TCR beta chain stems from a study of T cell responses to AZD1222 COVID-19 vaccine. Findings and limits, study-wide: Scientists sampled the repertoires only once the peak T cell response had passed.

CDR1 is SGHRS and CDR2 is YFSETQ in the germline V gene. The CDR3 runs 14 residues. Trimming cost V 4 bases and J 4 bases; bases outside gene matches: 2. Comment on this clone: The antigen is not known.

The method was immunoSEQ multiplex PCR; TCRdb's version includes in-frame clones alone and lacks a portion of them. The sample contains about 84,000 clones, 70% to 90% of which appear only once. The TCR originated in an adult who received the AZD1222 COVID-19 vaccine. The chain joins TRBV5-1 to TRBJ2-3; 11 bases are a match to TRBD1. Sequencing was performed on peripheral blood, taken 28 days after the second AZD1222 dose. The CDR3 sequence is CASSRTGGADTQYF. The CDR3 DNA sequence: TGCGCCAGCAGCCGGACAGGGGGCGCAGATACGCAGTATTTT.